The source of this T cell receptor beta chain is a study of blood T cell repertoires in COVID-19 (dated by TCRdb to about 2020). With respect to the entire study: The collaborator samples originated in the United States, Italy and Spain and spanned the acute and convalescent phases of COVID-19. Samples were obtained from the ongoing ImmuneRACE study (first 160 participants) and from 1,000 to 1,500 subjects provided by 6 global collaborators. HLA class I and class II types, where available, came from metadata supplied by the sample provider rather than from assay-based typing. The sample metadata nearly always contained a de-identified subject ID, COVID-19 status, age in years and sex. Subjects who had been exposed to COVID-19, were actively infected with it, or had recovered from it provided the deeply sampled blood TCRbeta repertoires that made up the dataset. The repertoires were released in a freely available public database meant as a resource for research on the immune response to SARS-CoV-2. The material from the prospective study consisted of cDNA or gDNA derived from T cells, B-cell-depleted T cells, or PBMCs.

General findings and caveats noted by the study authors: How much clinical and demographic metadata was included differed by source and by participant, and the metadata was provided uncurated.

TCRbeta CDR3 regions were amplified from genomic DNA by means of the immunoSEQ Assay, a bias-controlled multiplex PCR. The original methods were these. Within the assay, amplification of reference gene primers was used to estimate how many nucleated cells each sample contained. To quantify the absolute abundance of each unique TCRbeta CDR3 rearrangement, sequence reads were collapsed and filtered. Productive Simpson clonality was computed per sample as the square root of Simpson's diversity index over productive rearrangements. What TCRdb holds here is the immuneACCESS table cut down to in-frame rearrangements. Part of the clones is not present; checked against another copy, under half of the missing clones reflect an unresolved V gene, and the others are unexplained. V and J calls plus clone size are reproduced from that table; the DNA served to infer D and trimming. Within this sample are about 140,000 clones, with approximately 86% of them counted one time only. The ten largest make up less than 6.5% of the sample.

Each collaborating institution followed its own protocols to collect whole blood in K2EDTA tubes. For TCRbeta analysis, collaborators shipped samples in one of three forms: frozen whole blood, isolated PBMCs, or DNA extracted from either of those sample types. A remark on this clone: Which antigen it targets is not known. Base qualities are not provided; no much larger clone lies one nucleotide away.

V and J are truncated by 4 bases and 1 base respectively, leaving an intervening sequence of 9 bases. The CDR3 sequence holds 13 residues, the cysteine and phenylalanine included. Only the CDR3 region is kept as DNA, spanning 39 bases read in frame from base 1. According to the germline V gene (reference sequence), CDR1 reads SGHNT and CDR2 reads YYREEE. This receptor was obtained from a human donor in a cohort sampled during active COVID-19. The source material was peripheral blood. The chain was built from TRBV5-4 and TRBJ2-7; TRBD2 might be the D gene, on 5 matching bases. Read as DNA, the sequence is TGTGCCAGCAGCCCGCGAGGGTCCTACGAGCAGTACTTC. It codes for CASSPRGSYEQYF. Extended through the reference TRBV5-4 and TRBJ2-7 proteins, this CDR3 yields the full variable domain: ETGVTQSPTHLIKTRGQQVTLRCSSQSGHNTVSWYQQALGQGPQFIFQYYREEENGRGNFPPRFSGLQFPNYSSELNVNALELDDSALYLCASSPRGSYEQYFGPGTRLTVT.